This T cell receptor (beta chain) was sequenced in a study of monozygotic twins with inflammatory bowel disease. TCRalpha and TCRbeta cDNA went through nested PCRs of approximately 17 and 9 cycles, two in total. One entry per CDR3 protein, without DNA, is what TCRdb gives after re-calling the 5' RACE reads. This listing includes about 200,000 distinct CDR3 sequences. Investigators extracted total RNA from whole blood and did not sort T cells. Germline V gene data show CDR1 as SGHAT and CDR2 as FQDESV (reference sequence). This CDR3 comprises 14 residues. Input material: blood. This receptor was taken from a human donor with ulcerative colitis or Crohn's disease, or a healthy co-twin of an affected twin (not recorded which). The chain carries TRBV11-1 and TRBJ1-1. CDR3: CASSLADSNTEAFF.